Listed below are T cell receptor beta chains from one sample, sequenced in a study of T cell repertoires in cytomegalovirus infection. Via MiXCR, TCRdb re-called the reads, giving one row per CDR3 protein. The repertoire holds about 830,000 distinct CDR3 sequences, with 32% as singletons. Their recognized antigens are unknown. The sample was cultured CD8+ T cells from PBMCs, taken from culture after CMV antigen stimulation. These receptors all stem from a human donor in good health (CMV status not recorded). Some clones in this sample may be carry-over from other donors' samples. Each CDR3 is given with its conserved first and last residue. The order of the fields is clone size, CDR3 length, J gene, V gene, D gene, CDR3 DNA, CDR3 protein. The D gene is left open where the match is weak. Part of the rows lack a size; the others show once, few, many or a class for expanded clones.

abundance: -; len: 15; j_gene: TRBJ2-1; v_gene: TRBV7-3; d_gene: TRBD2; CDR3nt: TGTGCCAGCAGCCCCGAACTAGCGGTATACAATGAGCAGTTCTTC; CDR3aa: CASSPELAVYNEQFF
abundance: few; len: 14; j_gene: TRBJ1-6; v_gene: TRBV19; d_gene: -; CDR3nt: TGTGCCAGTAGTATAGAGCGGGGTGTTTCACCCCTCCACTTT; CDR3aa: CASSIERGVSPLHF
abundance: many; len: 14; j_gene: TRBJ1-2; v_gene: TRBV7-8; d_gene: -; CDR3nt: TGTGCCAGCAGCTTAGCGGGGGAGTACTATGGCTACACCTTC; CDR3aa: CASSLAGEYYGYTF
abundance: -; len: 15; j_gene: TRBJ2-3; v_gene: TRBV3-1; d_gene: -; CDR3nt: TGTGCCAGCAGCCAAGCATCCAGTAGCACAGATACGCAGTATTTT; CDR3aa: CASSQASSSTDTQYF
abundance: many; len: 13; j_gene: TRBJ1-5; v_gene: TRBV7-8; d_gene: TRBD1; CDR3nt: TGTGCCAGCAGCTCGACAGGGAATCAGCCCCAGCATTTT; CDR3aa: CASSSTGNQPQHF
abundance: many; len: 15; j_gene: TRBJ2-3; v_gene: TRBV7-2; d_gene: -; CDR3nt: TGTGCCAGCAGCCTCAGCGGGTATTACACAGATACGCAGTATTTT; CDR3aa: CASSLSGYYTDTQYF
abundance: -; len: 15; j_gene: TRBJ2-3; v_gene: TRBV11-3; d_gene: -; CDR3nt: TGTGCCAGCAGCCCCCCAGGGGTATACACAGATACGCAGTATTTT; CDR3aa: CASSPPGVYTDTQYF
abundance: few; len: 14; j_gene: TRBJ1-1; v_gene: TRBV27; d_gene: -; CDR3nt: TGTGCCAGCAAAGGCCTTGCAGGGAACACTGAAGCTTTCTTT; CDR3aa: CASKGLAGNTEAFF
abundance: -; len: 19; j_gene: TRBJ2-1; v_gene: TRBV24-1; d_gene: TRBD2; CDR3nt: TGTGCCACCAGTGAAACCGCGGCCCTAACAAGCGGGAGATACAATGAGCAGTTCTTC; CDR3aa: CATSETAALTSGRYNEQFF
abundance: -; len: 13; j_gene: TRBJ2-2; v_gene: TRBV27; d_gene: -; CDR3nt: TGTGCCAGCAGCGTCGCCCTCCCAGGGGAGCTGTTTTTT; CDR3aa: CASSVALPGELFF
abundance: -; len: 14; j_gene: TRBJ1-4; v_gene: TRBV12-3/TRBV12-4; d_gene: TRBD1; CDR3nt: TGTGCCAGCAGTTCCGGGACAGGGAGTGAAAAACTGTTTTTT; CDR3aa: CASSSGTGSEKLFF
abundance: -; len: 17; j_gene: TRBJ2-4; v_gene: TRBV4-1; d_gene: TRBD1; CDR3nt: TGCGCCAGCAGCCAAATTTTAACAGGGGTGGCCAAAAACATTCAGTACTTC; CDR3aa: CASSQILTGVAKNIQYF
abundance: -; len: 14; j_gene: TRBJ2-3; v_gene: TRBV6-8; d_gene: -; CDR3nt: TGTGCCAGCAGTTACTCAACAGGGAGAGATACGCAGTATTTT; CDR3aa: CASSYSTGRDTQYF
abundance: -; len: 14; j_gene: TRBJ1-4; v_gene: TRBV27; d_gene: -; CDR3nt: TGTGCCAGCAGTTTGAGACAGCTTAATGAAAAACTGTTTTTT; CDR3aa: CASSLRQLNEKLFF
abundance: -; len: 14; j_gene: TRBJ1-2; v_gene: TRBV19; d_gene: TRBD1; CDR3nt: TGTGCCATTTGGGACAGGGGGGAAAACTATGGCTACACCTTC; CDR3aa: CAIWDRGENYGYTF
abundance: -; len: 16; j_gene: TRBJ2-5; v_gene: TRBV7-9; d_gene: TRBD1; CDR3nt: TGTGCCAGCAGCATGCTAGACAGGGAAAGTGTGGAGACCCAGTACTTC; CDR3aa: CASSMLDRESVETQYF
abundance: few; len: 17; j_gene: TRBJ2-2; v_gene: TRBV7-6; d_gene: -; CDR3nt: TGTGCCAGCAGCTTAGAGACGGGGGGCTCGAACACCGGGGAGCTGTTTTTT; CDR3aa: CASSLETGGSNTGELFF
abundance: -; len: 16; j_gene: TRBJ2-3; v_gene: TRBV9; d_gene: -; CDR3nt: TGTGCCAGCAGCGTAATGGGTTGGGGGGGCACAGATACGCAGTATTTT; CDR3aa: CASSVMGWGGTDTQYF
abundance: -; len: 14; j_gene: TRBJ1-1; v_gene: TRBV13; d_gene: -; CDR3nt: TGTGCCAGCAGCTTAGGGGGGGCGGGCTCTGAAGCTTTCTTT; CDR3aa: CASSLGGAGSEAFF
abundance: many; len: 16; j_gene: TRBJ2-1; v_gene: TRBV7-6; d_gene: TRBD2; CDR3nt: TGTGCCAGCAGCCCCCCCTGGAGCGGGGGTATGAATGAGCAGTTCTTC; CDR3aa: CASSPPWSGGMNEQFF
abundance: -; len: 20; j_gene: TRBJ2-2; v_gene: TRBV4-2; d_gene: TRBD2; CDR3nt: TGTGCCAGCAGCCAAGTCTATCGGACTAGCGGGGGGGCGGACACCGGGGAGCTGTTTTTT; CDR3aa: CASSQVYRTSGGADTGELFF
abundance: -; len: 17; j_gene: TRBJ2-3; v_gene: TRBV7-9; d_gene: -; CDR3nt: TGTGCCAGCAGCTCCGCCGGCCTAGCGTTGCCCTCCCAGTCGCAGTATTTT; CDR3aa: CASSSAGLALPSQSQYF
abundance: -; len: 15; j_gene: TRBJ2-2; v_gene: TRBV6-1; d_gene: -; CDR3nt: TGTGCCAGCAGTGAAGGAGATGTCGTCACCGGGGAGCTGTTTTTT; CDR3aa: CASSEGDVVTGELFF
abundance: few; len: 14; j_gene: TRBJ1-1; v_gene: TRBV5-5; d_gene: -; CDR3nt: TGTGCCAGCAGCTTGGGACAGGCGGACACTGAAGCTTTCTTT; CDR3aa: CASSLGQADTEAFF
abundance: -; len: 16; j_gene: TRBJ1-2; v_gene: TRBV6-2/TRBV6-3; d_gene: -; CDR3nt: TGTGCCAGCAGTGCTACGCGGGACCCGGTGCGCTATGGCTACACCTTC; CDR3aa: CASSATRDPVRYGYTF
abundance: -; len: 16; j_gene: TRBJ1-2; v_gene: TRBV5-1; d_gene: -; CDR3nt: TGCGCCAGCAGCTCTCCCGGGTCCATATCTAACTATGGCTACACCTTC; CDR3aa: CASSSPGSISNYGYTF
abundance: many; len: 17; j_gene: TRBJ2-6; v_gene: TRBV7-2; d_gene: TRBD1; CDR3nt: TGTGCCAGCAGATACGGGACAGCGGATATAGAGGCCAACGTCCTGACTTTC; CDR3aa: CASRYGTADIEANVLTF
abundance: many; len: 17; j_gene: TRBJ1-2; v_gene: TRBV7-6; d_gene: -; CDR3nt: TGTGCCAGCAGCTTAGGGATAGGGGGGTCCGAGATCTATGGCTACACCTTC; CDR3aa: CASSLGIGGSEIYGYTF
abundance: few; len: 14; j_gene: TRBJ1-2; v_gene: TRBV20-1; d_gene: -; CDR3nt: TGCAGTGCTAGAGTCCGGGACTTTCCCTATGGCTACACCTTC; CDR3aa: CSARVRDFPYGYTF
abundance: -; len: 14; j_gene: TRBJ1-3; v_gene: TRBV3-1; d_gene: -; CDR3nt: TGTGCCAGCAGCCAGTCGGACCTTGGAAACACCATATATTTT; CDR3aa: CASSQSDLGNTIYF
abundance: few; len: 11; j_gene: TRBJ1-2; v_gene: TRBV12-3/TRBV12-4; d_gene: -; CDR3nt: TGTGCCAGCAGTTTATCTGAGGGCTACACCTTC; CDR3aa: CASSLSEGYTF
abundance: -; len: 11; j_gene: TRBJ2-2; v_gene: TRBV29-1; d_gene: -; CDR3nt: TGCAGCGTCGCACAGGCCGGGGAGCTGTTTTTT; CDR3aa: CSVAQAGELFF
abundance: -; len: 17; j_gene: TRBJ2-5; v_gene: TRBV5-6; d_gene: TRBD2; CDR3nt: TGTGCCAGCAGCTCACTAGCGGGGGAAATCGTCCAAGAGACCCAGTACTTC; CDR3aa: CASSSLAGEIVQETQYF
abundance: -; len: 15; j_gene: TRBJ2-5; v_gene: TRBV12-5; d_gene: -; CDR3nt: TGTGCTAGTGGTTTGGTATGGGGATTCCAAGAGACCCAGTACTTC; CDR3aa: CASGLVWGFQETQYF
abundance: -; len: 13; j_gene: TRBJ2-3; v_gene: TRBV5-5; d_gene: -; CDR3nt: TGTGCCAGCAGCTTGGTTCCGGAGGATACGCAGTATTTT; CDR3aa: CASSLVPEDTQYF
abundance: -; len: 19; j_gene: TRBJ2-3; v_gene: TRBV27; d_gene: -; CDR3nt: TGTGCCAGCAGTTTATCTGGGGGCGGTGGGTCTCGGAGCACAGATACGCAGTATTTT; CDR3aa: CASSLSGGGGSRSTDTQYF
abundance: -; len: 16; j_gene: TRBJ2-1; v_gene: TRBV18; d_gene: -; CDR3nt: TGTGCCAGCTCACCACCGGAGCGGGTTACCTACAATGAGCAGTTCTTC; CDR3aa: CASSPPERVTYNEQFF
abundance: -; len: 15; j_gene: TRBJ2-5; v_gene: TRBV15; d_gene: -; CDR3nt: TGTGCCACCAGCAGAGAAGGAGGTTTCCAAGAGACCCAGTACTTC; CDR3aa: CATSREGGFQETQYF
abundance: -; len: 16; j_gene: TRBJ1-1; v_gene: TRBV7-9; d_gene: -; CDR3nt: TGTGCCAGCAGCCCGGTCGTGCGAGCCTGGGACACTGAAGCTTTCTTT; CDR3aa: CASSPVVRAWDTEAFF
abundance: -; len: 14; j_gene: TRBJ1-2; v_gene: TRBV5-5; d_gene: -; CDR3nt: TGTGCCAGCAGCTTAGTAGAGACAGCCTATGGCTACACCTTC; CDR3aa: CASSLVETAYGYTF
abundance: -; len: 12; j_gene: TRBJ2-7; v_gene: TRBV29-1; d_gene: -; CDR3nt: TGCAGCGTCCCGGGCGGCAGGAGCGAGCAGTACTTC; CDR3aa: CSVPGGRSEQYF
abundance: few; len: 16; j_gene: TRBJ2-1; v_gene: TRBV7-3; d_gene: TRBD2; CDR3nt: TGTGCCAGCAGCTTACCGGGGCGGGGGGGTCACAATGAGCAGTTCTTC; CDR3aa: CASSLPGRGGHNEQFF
abundance: -; len: 16; j_gene: TRBJ1-5; v_gene: TRBV19; d_gene: TRBD1; CDR3nt: TGTGCCAGTAGTATAGATTCCGACAGGGGTAGACAGCCCCAGCATTTT; CDR3aa: CASSIDSDRGRQPQHF
abundance: few; len: 15; j_gene: TRBJ1-1; v_gene: TRBV28; d_gene: -; CDR3nt: TGTGCCAGCAGTTTAGACCCTGACCCAGACACTGAAGCTTTCTTT; CDR3aa: CASSLDPDPDTEAFF
abundance: -; len: 14; j_gene: TRBJ2-7; v_gene: TRBV15; d_gene: -; CDR3nt: TGTGCCACCAGCAGAGATTGGGGGTCCCACGAGCAGTACTTC; CDR3aa: CATSRDWGSHEQYF
abundance: -; len: 13; j_gene: TRBJ1-2; v_gene: TRBV5-4; d_gene: -; CDR3nt: TGTGCCAGCAGCCCCACGGTTGGGAATGGCTACACCTTC; CDR3aa: CASSPTVGNGYTF